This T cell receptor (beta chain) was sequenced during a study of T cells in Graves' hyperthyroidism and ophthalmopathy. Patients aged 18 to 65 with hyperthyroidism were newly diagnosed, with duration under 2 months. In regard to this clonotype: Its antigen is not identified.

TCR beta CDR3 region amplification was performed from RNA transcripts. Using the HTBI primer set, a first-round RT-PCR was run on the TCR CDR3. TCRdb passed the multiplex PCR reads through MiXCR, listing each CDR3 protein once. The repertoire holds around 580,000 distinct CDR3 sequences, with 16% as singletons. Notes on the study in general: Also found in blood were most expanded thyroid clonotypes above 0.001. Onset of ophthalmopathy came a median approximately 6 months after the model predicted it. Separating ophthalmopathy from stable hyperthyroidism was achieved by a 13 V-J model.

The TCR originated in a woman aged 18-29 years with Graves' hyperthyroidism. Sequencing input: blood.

CDR3 DNA: TGCGCCAGCAGCGCCCGGGGGGGGATTCAGCCCCAGCATTTT. The encoded protein is CASSARGGIQPQHF. The V call is TRBV5-1, the J call TRBJ1-5; perhaps TRBD1 as D (5 bases). V lost 4 bases to trimming and J lost 6 bases, with 14 bases between them. CDR3 length: 14 residues. Germline CDR1 and CDR2: SGHRS and YFSETQ.